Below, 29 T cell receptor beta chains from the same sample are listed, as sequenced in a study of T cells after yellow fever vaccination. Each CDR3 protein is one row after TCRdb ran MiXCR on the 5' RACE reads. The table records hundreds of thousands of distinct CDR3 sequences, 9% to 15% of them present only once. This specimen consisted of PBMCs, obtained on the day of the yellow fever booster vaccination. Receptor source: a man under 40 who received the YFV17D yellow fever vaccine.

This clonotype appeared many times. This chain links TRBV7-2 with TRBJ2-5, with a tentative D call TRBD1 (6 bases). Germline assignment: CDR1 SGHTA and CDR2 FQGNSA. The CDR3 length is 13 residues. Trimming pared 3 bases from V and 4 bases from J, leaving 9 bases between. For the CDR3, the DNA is TGTGCCAGCAGCTTCAACAGGGCAGAGACCCAGTACTTC. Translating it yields CASSFNRAETQYF.

The chain's CDR3 is CASSITARAEAFF. The DNA of the CDR3 is TGTGCCAGTAGTATAACCGCTAGGGCTGAAGCTTTCTTT. The gene calls are TRBV19 and TRBJ1-1; D unclear. From germline, CDR1 is LNHDA and CDR2 SQIVND (reference sequence). CDR3 length equals 13 residues. Trimming shortened V by 2 bases and J by 6 bases, and 10 bases separated the two germline ends.

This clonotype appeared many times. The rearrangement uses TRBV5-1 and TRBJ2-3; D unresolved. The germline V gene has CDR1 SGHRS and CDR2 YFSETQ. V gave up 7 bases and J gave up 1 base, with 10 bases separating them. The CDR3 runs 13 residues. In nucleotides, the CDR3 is TGCGCCAGCTCCAACCGGGGCACAGATACGCAGTATTTT. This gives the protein CASSNRGTDTQYF.

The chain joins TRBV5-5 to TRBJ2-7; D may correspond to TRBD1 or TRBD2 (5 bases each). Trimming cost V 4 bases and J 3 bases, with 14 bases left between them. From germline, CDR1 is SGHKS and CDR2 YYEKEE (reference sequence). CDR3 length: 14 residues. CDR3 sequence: CASSPRGPHYEQYF. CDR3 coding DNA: TGTGCCAGCAGCCCCCGGGGCCCGCACTACGAGCAGTACTTC.

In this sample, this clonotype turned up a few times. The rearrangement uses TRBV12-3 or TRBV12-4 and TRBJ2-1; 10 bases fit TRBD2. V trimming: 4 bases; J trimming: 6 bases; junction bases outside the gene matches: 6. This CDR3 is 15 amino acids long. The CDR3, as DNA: TGTGCCAGCAGTTCAGCGGGAGGGCCCGGCAATGAGCAGTTCTTC. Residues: CASSSAGGPGNEQFF.

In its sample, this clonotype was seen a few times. The chain's CDR3 is CASSPQGTSGATEQFF. The CDR3 DNA follows: TGCGCCAGCAGCCCCCAGGGGACTAGCGGGGCCACGGAGCAGTTCTTC. The chain carries TRBV5-1 and TRBJ2-1; 13 bases are a match to TRBD2. The CDR3 totals 16 residues. Looked up from germline, CDR1 is SGHRS and CDR2 is YFSETQ. The V gene end was trimmed by 4 bases and the J gene end by 10 bases; junction bases not matched to a gene: 11.

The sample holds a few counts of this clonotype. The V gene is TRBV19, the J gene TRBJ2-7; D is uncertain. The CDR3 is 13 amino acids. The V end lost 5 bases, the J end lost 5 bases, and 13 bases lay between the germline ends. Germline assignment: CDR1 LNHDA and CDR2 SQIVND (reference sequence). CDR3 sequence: CASSLERANEQYF. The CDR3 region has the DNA TGTGCCAGTAGTCTGGAGCGAGCTAACGAGCAGTACTTC. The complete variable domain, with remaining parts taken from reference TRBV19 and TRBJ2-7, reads DGGITQSPKYLFRKEGQNVTLSCEQNLNHDAMYWYRQDPGQGLRLIYYSQIVNDFQKGDIAEGYSVSREKKESFPLTVTSAQKNPTAFYLCASSLERANEQYFGPGTRLTVT.

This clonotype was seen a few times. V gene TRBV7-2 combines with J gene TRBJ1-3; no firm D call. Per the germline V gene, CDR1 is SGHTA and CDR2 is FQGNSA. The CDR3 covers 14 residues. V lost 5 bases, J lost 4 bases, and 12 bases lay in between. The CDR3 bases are TGTGCCAGCAGCCGACTAGGGAACGGAAACACCATATATTTT. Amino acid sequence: CASSRLGNGNTIYF.

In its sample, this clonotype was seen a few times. The CDR3 DNA reads TGCAGTGCTAGAGATGCTAACCAAGAGACCCAGTACTTC. This gives the protein CSARDANQETQYF. The chain is built from TRBV20-1 and TRBJ2-5; D remains ambiguous. In germline, CDR1 is DFQATT, CDR2 SNEGSKA (reference sequence). V lost 0 bases and J lost 0, with 5 bases in between. CDR3 length: 13 residues.

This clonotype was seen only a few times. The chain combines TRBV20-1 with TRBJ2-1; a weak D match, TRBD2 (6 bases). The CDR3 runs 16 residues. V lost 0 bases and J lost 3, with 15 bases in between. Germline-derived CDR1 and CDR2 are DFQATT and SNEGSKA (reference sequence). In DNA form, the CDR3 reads TGCAGTGCTAGAGATAGTGGGGGGTTAATCTACAATGAGCAGTTCTTC. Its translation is CSARDSGGLIYNEQFF.

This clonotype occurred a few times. In DNA, the CDR3 is TGCGCCAGCAGAACGGAGGGGGCCCGGAACATTCAGTACTTC. Its translation: CASRTEGARNIQYF. The chain uses TRBV23-1 and TRBJ2-4, with a tentative D call TRBD1 (7 bases). TRBV23-1 is assigned to the ORF class and has an uncertain function. The germline V and J ends were trimmed by 6 bases and 7 bases, with 16 bases remaining between them. This CDR3 region has 14 residues.

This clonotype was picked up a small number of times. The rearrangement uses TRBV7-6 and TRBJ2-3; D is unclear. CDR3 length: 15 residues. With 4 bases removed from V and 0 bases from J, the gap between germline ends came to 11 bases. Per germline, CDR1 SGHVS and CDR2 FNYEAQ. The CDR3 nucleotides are TGTGCCAGCAGCTCTTCGGCAGCTAGCACAGATACGCAGTATTTT. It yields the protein CASSSSAASTDTQYF.

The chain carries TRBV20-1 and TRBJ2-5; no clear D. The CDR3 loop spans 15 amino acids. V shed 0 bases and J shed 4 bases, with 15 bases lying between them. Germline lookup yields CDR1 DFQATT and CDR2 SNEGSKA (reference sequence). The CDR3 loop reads CSARDPGKSGETQYF. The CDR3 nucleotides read TGCAGTGCTAGAGATCCGGGCAAGAGTGGAGAGACCCAGTACTTC.

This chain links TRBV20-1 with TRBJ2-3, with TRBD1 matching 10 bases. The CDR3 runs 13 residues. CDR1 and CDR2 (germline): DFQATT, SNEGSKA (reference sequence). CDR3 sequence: CIPGQGSTDTQYF. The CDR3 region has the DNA TGCATCCCGGGACAGGGGAGCACAGATACGCAGTATTTT.

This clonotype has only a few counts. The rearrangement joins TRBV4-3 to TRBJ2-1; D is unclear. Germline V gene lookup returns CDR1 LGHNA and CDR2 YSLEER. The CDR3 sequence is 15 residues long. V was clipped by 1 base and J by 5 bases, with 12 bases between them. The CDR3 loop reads CASSQGVLDDNEQFF. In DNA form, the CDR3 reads TGCGCCAGCAGCCAAGGCGTCCTAGACGACAATGAGCAGTTCTTC.

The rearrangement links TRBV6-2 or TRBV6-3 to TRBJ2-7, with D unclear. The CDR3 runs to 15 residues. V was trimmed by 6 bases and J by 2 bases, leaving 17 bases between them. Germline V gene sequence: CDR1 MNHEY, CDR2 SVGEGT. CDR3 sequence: CASRVPGGRTYEQYF. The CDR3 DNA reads TGTGCCAGCAGAGTTCCTGGCGGACGAACCTACGAGCAGTACTTC.

For the CDR3, the DNA is TGTGCCAGCAGTGGGACTAGCGGGGACGAGCAGTACTTC. This translates into CASSGTSGDEQYF. The chain employs TRBV2 and TRBJ2-7; 12 nucleotides line up with TRBD2. CDR1 and CDR2 from the germline V gene are SNHLY and FYNNEI. Germline trimming cut 4 bases from V and 5 bases from J; bases unmatched to any gene: 0. This CDR3 has 13 amino acids.

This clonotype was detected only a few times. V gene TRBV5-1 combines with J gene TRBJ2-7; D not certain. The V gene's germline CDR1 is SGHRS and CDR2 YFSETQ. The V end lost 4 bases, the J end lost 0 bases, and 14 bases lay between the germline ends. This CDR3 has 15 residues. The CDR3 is CASSHSSGSSYEQYF. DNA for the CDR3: TGCGCCAGCAGCCACTCTTCGGGCAGCTCCTACGAGCAGTACTTC.

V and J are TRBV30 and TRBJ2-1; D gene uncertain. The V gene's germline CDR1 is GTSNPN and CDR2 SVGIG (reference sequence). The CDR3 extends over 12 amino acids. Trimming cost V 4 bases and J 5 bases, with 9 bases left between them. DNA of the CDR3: TGTGCCTGGAACCCTCAGGACAATGAGCAGTTCTTC. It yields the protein CAWNPQDNEQFF.

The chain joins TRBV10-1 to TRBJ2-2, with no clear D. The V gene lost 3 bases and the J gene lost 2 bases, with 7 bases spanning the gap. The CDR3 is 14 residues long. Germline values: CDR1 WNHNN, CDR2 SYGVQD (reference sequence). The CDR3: CASSERHNTGELFF. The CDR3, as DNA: TGCGCCAGCAGTGAACGACATAACACCGGGGAGCTGTTTTTT.

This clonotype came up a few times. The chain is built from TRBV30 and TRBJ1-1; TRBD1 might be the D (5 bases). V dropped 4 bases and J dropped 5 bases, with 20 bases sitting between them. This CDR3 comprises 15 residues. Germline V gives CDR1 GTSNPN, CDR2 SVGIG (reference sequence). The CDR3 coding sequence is TGTGCCTGGATGTCGGGCAGGGTAATTGGAACTGAAGCTTTCTTT. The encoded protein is CAWMSGRVIGTEAFF.

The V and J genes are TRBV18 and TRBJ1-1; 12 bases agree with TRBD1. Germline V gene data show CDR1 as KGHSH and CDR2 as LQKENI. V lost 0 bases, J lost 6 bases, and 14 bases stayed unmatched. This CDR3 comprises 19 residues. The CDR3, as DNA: TGTGCCAGCTCACCACCAAGGGGACAGGGGGCCTATAAAGGATCTGAAGCTTTCTTT. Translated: CASSPPRGQGAYKGSEAFF. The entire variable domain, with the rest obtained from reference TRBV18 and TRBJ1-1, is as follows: NAGVMQNPRHLVRRRGQEARLRCSPMKGHSHVYWYRQLPEEGLKFMVYLQKENIIDESGMPKERFSAEFPKEGPSILRIQQVVRGDSAAYFCASSPPRGQGAYKGSEAFFGQGTRLTVV.

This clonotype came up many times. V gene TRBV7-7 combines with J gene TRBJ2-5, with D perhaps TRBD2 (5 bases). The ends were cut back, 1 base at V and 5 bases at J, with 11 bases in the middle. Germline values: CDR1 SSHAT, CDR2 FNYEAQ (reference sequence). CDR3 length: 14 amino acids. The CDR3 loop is CASSLGGVGETQYF. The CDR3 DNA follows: TGTGCCAGCAGCTTAGGGGGAGTGGGGGAGACCCAGTACTTC.

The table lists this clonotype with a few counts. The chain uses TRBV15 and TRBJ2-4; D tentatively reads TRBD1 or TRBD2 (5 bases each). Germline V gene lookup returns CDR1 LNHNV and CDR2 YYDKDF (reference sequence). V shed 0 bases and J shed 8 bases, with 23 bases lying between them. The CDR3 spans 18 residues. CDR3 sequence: CATSREAILGVGEDIQYF. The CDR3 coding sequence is TGTGCCACCAGCAGAGAAGCCATACTGGGGGTCGGAGAGGACATTCAGTACTTC.

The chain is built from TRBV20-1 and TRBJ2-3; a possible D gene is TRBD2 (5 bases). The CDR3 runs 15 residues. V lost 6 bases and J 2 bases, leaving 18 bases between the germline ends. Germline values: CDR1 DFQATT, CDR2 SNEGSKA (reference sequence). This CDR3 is CSAPTAGGNTDTQYF. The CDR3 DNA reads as TGCAGTGCCCCCACCGCGGGCGGAAACACAGATACGCAGTATTTT.

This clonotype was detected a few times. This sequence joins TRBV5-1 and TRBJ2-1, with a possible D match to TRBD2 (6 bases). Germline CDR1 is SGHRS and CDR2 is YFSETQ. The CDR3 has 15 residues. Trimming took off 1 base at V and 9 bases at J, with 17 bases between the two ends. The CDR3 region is CASSLPSVNLGEQFF. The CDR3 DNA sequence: TGCGCCAGCAGCTTGCCTAGCGTAAACTTGGGTGAGCAGTTCTTC.

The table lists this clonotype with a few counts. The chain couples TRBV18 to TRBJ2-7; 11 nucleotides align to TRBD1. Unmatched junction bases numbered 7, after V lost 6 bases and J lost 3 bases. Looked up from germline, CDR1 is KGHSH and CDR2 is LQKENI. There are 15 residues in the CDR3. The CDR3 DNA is TGTGCCAGCTCGCCGGGGACAGGGGGACACTACGAGCAGTACTTC. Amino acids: CASSPGTGGHYEQYF. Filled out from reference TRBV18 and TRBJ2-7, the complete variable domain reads NAGVMQNPRHLVRRRGQEARLRCSPMKGHSHVYWYRQLPEEGLKFMVYLQKENIIDESGMPKERFSAEFPKEGPSILRIQQVVRGDSAAYFCASSPGTGGHYEQYFGPGTRLTVT.

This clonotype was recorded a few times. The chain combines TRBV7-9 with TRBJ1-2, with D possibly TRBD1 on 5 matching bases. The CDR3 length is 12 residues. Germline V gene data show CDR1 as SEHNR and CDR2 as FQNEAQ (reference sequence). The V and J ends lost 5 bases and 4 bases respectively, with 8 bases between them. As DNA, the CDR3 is TGTGCCAGCAGCCCGACAGTCTATGGCTACACCTTC. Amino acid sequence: CASSPTVYGYTF.

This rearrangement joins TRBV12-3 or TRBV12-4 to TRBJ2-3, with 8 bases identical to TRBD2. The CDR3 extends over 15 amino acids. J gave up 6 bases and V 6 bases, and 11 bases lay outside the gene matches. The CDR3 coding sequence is TGTGCCAGCAGCCAATACCTTAGCGGGACCGATACGCAGTATTTT. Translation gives CASSQYLSGTDTQYF.